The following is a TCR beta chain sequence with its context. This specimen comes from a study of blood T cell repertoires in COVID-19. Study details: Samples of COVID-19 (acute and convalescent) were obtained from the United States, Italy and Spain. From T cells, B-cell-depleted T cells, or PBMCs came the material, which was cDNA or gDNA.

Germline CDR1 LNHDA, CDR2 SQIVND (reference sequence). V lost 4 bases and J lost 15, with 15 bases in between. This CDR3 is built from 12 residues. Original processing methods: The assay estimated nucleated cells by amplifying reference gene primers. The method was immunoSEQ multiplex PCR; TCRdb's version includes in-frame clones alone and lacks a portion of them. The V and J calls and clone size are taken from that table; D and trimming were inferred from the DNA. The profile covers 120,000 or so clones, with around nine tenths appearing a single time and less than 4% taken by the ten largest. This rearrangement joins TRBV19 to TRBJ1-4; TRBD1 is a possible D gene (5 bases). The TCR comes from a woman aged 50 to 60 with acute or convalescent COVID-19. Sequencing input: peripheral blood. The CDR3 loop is CASSTPGLILFF. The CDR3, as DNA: TGTGCCAGTAGTACTCCGGGACTAATATTGTTTTTT. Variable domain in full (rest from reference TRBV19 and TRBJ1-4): DGGITQSPKYLFRKEGQNVTLSCEQNLNHDAMYWYRQDPGQGLRLIYYSQIVNDFQKGDIAEGYSVSREKKESFPLTVTSAQKNPTAFYLCASSTPGLILFFGSGTQLSVL.